A single sample is the source of the 30 T cell receptor beta chains below, sequenced in a study of molecular identifiers for immune sequencing clone quantification. TCRdb processed the PCR reads anew with MiXCR; each CDR3 protein has one entry. The sample carries 400,000 to 600,000 distinct CDR3 sequences, about a quarter recorded once. Sequences were obtained from naive CD8+ T cells from blood, with Jurkat cell RNA spiked in. Indicated subset: FACS-sorted CD8+CD4-CCR7+CD45RA+ naive T cells. These receptors originate from a human donor in good health. Some libraries in this study had Jurkat cell RNA spiked in.

This clonotype was seen repeatedly, ten times or more. V is TRBV7-2 and J is TRBJ2-1, with D unclear. V was trimmed by 5 bases and J by 2 bases, leaving 19 bases between them. The CDR3 loop spans 17 amino acids. The germline V gene has CDR1 SGHTA and CDR2 FQGNSA. The DNA of the CDR3 is TGTGCCAGCAGCCCCCGGCCTGGAGAAAGGACCTACAATGAGCAGTTCTTC. Its translation: CASSPRPGERTYNEQFF.

This chain links TRBV7-9 with TRBJ1-6; D is uncertain. The CDR3 totals 17 residues. Germline V lookup: CDR1 SEHNR, CDR2 FQNEAQ (reference sequence). Trimming took off 5 bases at V and 9 bases at J, with 23 bases between the two ends. CDR3 in amino acids: CASSPPPNEGLTSPLHF. The CDR3 DNA reads TGTGCCAGCAGCCCACCCCCAAACGAGGGTCTTACTTCACCCCTCCACTTT.

In DNA, the CDR3 is TGTGCCACCAGTGACCCGACAACGGGAGAACGTGATCAGCCCCAGCATTTT. Amino acids: CATSDPTTGERDQPQHF. V and J are TRBV24-1 and TRBJ1-5; D ambiguous. The CDR3 is 17 residues long. V was shortened by 4 bases and J by 5 bases, with 20 bases between the two germline ends. Germline assignment: CDR1 KGHDR and CDR2 SFDVKD.

Turning to this clonotype: One end of the junction varies from germline; a read error may be responsible. The genes are TRBV27 and TRBJ1-1; no firm D call. The V gene's germline CDR1 is MNHEY and CDR2 SMNVEV (reference sequence). This CDR3 spans 14 amino acids. The CDR3 sequence is CASSLVVRGAEASF. The CDR3 DNA follows: TGTGCCAGCAGTTTGGTTGTCCGGGGAGCTGAAGCTTCCTTT.

Notes on this clonotype: A junction end diverges from the germline sequence, so it may reflect a read error. This chain connects TRBV27 to TRBJ1-6; D unclear. In germline, CDR1 is MNHEY, CDR2 SMNVEV (reference sequence). The CDR3 sequence is 15 residues long. CDR3 in DNA: TGTGCCGGCAGTACGGCAGGATCCTATAATTCACCCCTCCACTTT. This encodes CAGSTAGSYNSPLHF.

In this sample, this clonotype turned up many times. This CDR3 reads CASRPGGASEQYF. CDR3 in DNA: TGTGCCAGCAGGCCGGGCGGGGCTAGTGAGCAGTACTTC. The chain joins TRBV7-9 to TRBJ2-7, with D possibly being TRBD2 (6 bases). Per germline, CDR1 SEHNR and CDR2 FQNEAQ (reference sequence). V lost 6 bases and J 7 bases, leaving 16 bases between the germline ends. The length of the CDR3 is 13 residues.

At least ten counts were recorded for this clonotype. The V and J genes are TRBV29-1 and TRBJ2-3; 7 nucleotides align to TRBD1. Germline V CDR1 and CDR2: SQVTM, ANQGSEA. There are 12 residues in the CDR3. With 4 bases clipped from V and 3 bases from J, the junction kept 1 base outside the gene matches. The CDR3 nucleotides read TGCAGCGTTGGACAGGGAACAGATACGCAGTATTTT. Translating gives CSVGQGTDTQYF.

The chain uses TRBV27 and TRBJ2-7, with D perhaps matching TRBD1 (5 bases). In germline, CDR1 is MNHEY, CDR2 SMNVEV (reference sequence). V shed 0 bases and J shed 5 bases, with 11 bases lying between them. The CDR3 extends over 14 amino acids. The CDR3 sequence: CASSLSFQGHEQYF. The CDR3 nucleotides are TGTGCCAGCAGTTTATCGTTTCAGGGCCACGAGCAGTACTTC.

This clonotype was counted only a few times. This chain links TRBV4-2 with TRBJ2-3; D remains ambiguous. CDR1 is LGHNA and CDR2 is YNFKEQ in the germline V gene. V lost 5 bases and J lost 5, with 17 bases in between. The CDR3 consists of 15 residues. CDR3 sequence (DNA): TGTGCCAGCAGCTCCTTAGAACTGGCCGAAGATACGCAGTATTTT. As protein: CASSSLELAEDTQYF.

CDR3 DNA: TGTGCCAGCAGCCCACTCCTCCCGGAGGGAAGCACAGATACGCAGTATTTT. This codes for CASSPLLPEGSTDTQYF. This chain connects TRBV27 to TRBJ2-3, with D perhaps matching TRBD2 (6 bases). CDR1 is MNHEY, CDR2 SMNVEV, per germline (reference sequence). Trimming pared 6 bases from V and 0 bases from J, leaving 19 bases between. The CDR3 contains 17 residues.

This clonotype was observed a handful of times. This CDR3 reads CASSQDGTATSTDTQYF. CDR3 nucleotide sequence: TGCGCCAGCAGCCAAGATGGTACGGCTACTAGCACAGATACGCAGTATTTT. This chain links TRBV4-1 with TRBJ2-3; D remains unclear. Looked up from germline, CDR1 is MGHRA and CDR2 is YSYEKL. The CDR3 is 17 residues long. V was shortened by 0 bases and J by 0 bases, with 13 bases between the two germline ends.

The chain recombines TRBV24-1 with TRBJ2-1; 10 bases map to TRBD2. This CDR3 has 16 amino acids. Unmatched junction bases numbered 8, after V lost 4 bases and J lost 6 bases. CDR1 is KGHDR and CDR2 is SFDVKD in the germline V gene. CDR3 in DNA: TGTGCCACCAGTGACCCGGCTAGCGGGAGAAGCAATGAGCAGTTCTTC. Its protein is CATSDPASGRSNEQFF.

Concerning this clonotype itself: The germline gene is not matched at one end of the junction; a read error may be the cause. The chain combines TRBV20-1 with TRBJ2-1; 7 bases agree with TRBD1. The germline V gene has CDR1 DFQATT and CDR2 SNEGSKA (reference sequence). CDR3 length: 15 amino acids. This CDR3 reads CSVSQTGKVPDEQLF. The CDR3 DNA reads TGCAGCGTGAGCCAGACAGGGAAGGTCCCGGATGAGCAGCTCTTC.

This clonotype was seen more than once but under ten times. The V gene is TRBV4-3, the J gene TRBJ2-7; no firm D call. V dropped 4 bases and J dropped 3 bases, with 10 bases sitting between them. Germline CDR1 and CDR2: LGHNA and YSLEER. The length of the CDR3 is 13 residues. CDR3 nucleotide sequence: TGCGCCAGCAGCCCGACTCTCGTCTACGAGCAGTACTTC. Protein product: CASSPTLVYEQYF.

The chain uses TRBV7-9 and TRBJ2-5, with a tentative D call TRBD2 (6 bases). Germline CDR1 SEHNR, CDR2 FQNEAQ (reference sequence). The CDR3 has 15 residues. V lost 6 bases and J 9 bases, leaving 23 bases between the germline ends. CDR3 protein: CASSRLVFGEVAQYF. The CDR3 region has the DNA TGTGCCAGCAGTCGACTAGTTTTTGGGGAAGTGGCCCAGTACTTC.

This clonotype has more than one count but fewer than ten. The genes are TRBV4-3 and TRBJ2-7; 7 bases are a match to TRBD1. This CDR3 contains 15 residues. Germline trimming cut 0 bases from V and 2 bases from J; bases unmatched to any gene: 4. Per the germline V gene, CDR1 is LGHNA and CDR2 is YSLEER. CDR3 protein: CASSQEQGTAYEQYF. CDR3 in DNA: TGCGCCAGCAGCCAAGAACAGGGGACGGCCTACGAGCAGTACTTC.

Concerning this clonotype itself: This sequence may be a read error, since a much larger clone differs from it by one base. The rearrangement uses TRBV7-2 and TRBJ2-3, with a tentative D call TRBD2 (6 bases). The CDR3 runs 15 residues. V was trimmed by 5 bases and J by 8 bases, leaving 20 bases between them. Germline V gene sequence: CDR1 SGHTA, CDR2 FQGNSA. CDR3 bases: TGTGCCAGCAGCCCCCTTTTGAGGCCCGGGGGTACGCAGTATTTT. Translating gives CASSPLLRPGGTQYF.

The table lists this clonotype with a few counts. The V call is TRBV28, the J call TRBJ2-2; 12 nucleotides align to TRBD2. CDR3 length: 21 residues. The germline gives CDR1 MDHEN, CDR2 SYDVKM. V lost 4 bases and J lost 4; bases outside the gene matches: 19. CDR3 sequence: CASSSPPGFEGLAGRTGELFF. CDR3 DNA: TGTGCCAGCAGTTCTCCTCCGGGCTTCGAGGGACTAGCGGGCCGCACCGGGGAGCTGTTTTTT.

This clonotype was observed at least ten times. The rearrangement joins TRBV2 to TRBJ2-4; D gene uncertain. Per germline, CDR1 SNHLY and CDR2 FYNNEI. This CDR3 contains 16 residues. The germline V and J ends were trimmed by 1 base and 0 bases, with 10 bases remaining between them. The CDR3: CASSEGVTLAKNIQYF. The DNA for the CDR3 is TGTGCCAGCAGTGAAGGGGTAACCCTAGCCAAAAACATTCAGTACTTC.

Turning to this clonotype: Here the CDR3 omits its conserved ending phenylalanine or tryptophan, so a read error is the likely source. The CDR3: CATSVGTFPETQYL. For the CDR3, the DNA is TGTGCCACCAGCGTTGGGACTTTCCCAGAGACCCAGTACCTC. This chain connects TRBV15 to TRBJ2-5; D possibly corresponds to TRBD2 (6 bases). V was clipped by 5 bases and J by 4 bases, with 14 bases between them. Germline V gene sequence: CDR1 LNHNV, CDR2 YYDKDF (reference sequence). This CDR3 region has 14 residues.

This clonotype was recorded many times. The V call is TRBV4-3, the J call TRBJ2-1, with D tentatively TRBD2 (5 bases). The length of the CDR3 is 15 residues. The V and J ends lost 0 bases and 0 bases respectively, with 6 bases between them. Germline CDR1 and CDR2: LGHNA and YSLEER. The CDR3 is CASSQDRGSYNEQFF. CDR3 in DNA: TGCGCCAGCAGCCAAGACCGGGGCTCCTACAATGAGCAGTTCTTC.

J is TRBJ2-7 and V is TRBV20-1; 10 nucleotides align to TRBD1. The germline CDR1 and CDR2 sequences are DFQATT and SNEGSKA (reference sequence). V lost 0 bases and J lost 7; bases outside the gene matches: 9. The CDR3 has 15 amino acids. The CDR3 reads CSARDMDRGVGEQYF. The CDR3 nucleotides read TGCAGTGCTAGAGATATGGACAGGGGGGTTGGAGAGCAGTACTTC.

This clonotype was observed a handful of times. The chain is built from TRBV7-9 and TRBJ2-7; 8 positions agree with TRBD1. Germline values: CDR1 SEHNR, CDR2 FQNEAQ (reference sequence). The CDR3 consists of 16 residues. V was clipped by 5 bases and J by 4 bases; unmatched bases: 13. The CDR3 coding sequence is TGTGCCAGCAGCAGAGTAGATGGGGACAGGATTTACGAGCAGTACTTC. It codes for CASSRVDGDRIYEQYF.

This clonotype was observed many times. Relative to the germline gene, one junction end is altered; a read error may explain this. The chain is built from TRBV5-4 and TRBJ1-1; 7 bases are shared with TRBD1. Germline V gives CDR1 SGHNT, CDR2 YYREEE (reference sequence). The CDR3 runs 10 residues. CDR3: CASRNPDRYF. The CDR3 coding sequence is TGTGCCAGCAGAAACCCGGACAGGTATTTT.

The sample holds a few counts of this clonotype. The chain carries TRBV7-6 and TRBJ2-7; possibly TRBD1 for D (5 bases). This CDR3 contains 13 residues. The germline V gene has CDR1 SGHVS and CDR2 FNYEAQ. V shed 5 bases and J shed 1 base, with 9 bases lying between them. Here the CDR3 reads CASSTTGSYEQYF. CDR3 sequence (DNA): TGTGCCAGCAGCACCACAGGTTCCTACGAGCAGTACTTC. The complete variable domain, with remaining parts taken from reference TRBV7-6 and TRBJ2-7, reads GAGVSQSPRYKVTKRGQDVALRCDPISGHVSLYWYRQALGQGPEFLTYFNYEAQQDKSGLPNDRFSAERPEGSISTLTIQRTEQRDSAMYRCASSTTGSYEQYFGPGTRLTVT.

This clonotype was seen more than once but under ten times. The chain employs TRBV18 and TRBJ1-2, with a weak D call TRBD1 (5 bases). Germline CDR1 reads KGHSH; CDR2 reads LQKENI. The CDR3 has 13 amino acids. V was clipped by 6 bases and J by 8 bases, with 16 bases between them. The CDR3 protein is CASSPGGSPGYTF. CDR3 nucleotides: TGTGCCAGCTCCCCCGGGGGATCACCAGGCTACACCTTC.

This clonotype was picked up a small number of times. The chain has TRBV11-3 and TRBJ1-1; the match to TRBD1 covers 8 bases. J was trimmed by 9 bases and V by 4 bases; bases with no gene match: 4. This CDR3 spans 12 amino acids. Per the germline V gene, CDR1 is SGHNT and CDR2 is YENEEA. The CDR3 region has the DNA TGTGCCAGCAGCTCCGGACAGGGCAAAGCTTTCTTT. Its protein is CASSSGQGKAFF. Looking up the rest from reference TRBV11-3 and TRBJ1-1 gives the full variable domain: EAGVVQSPRYKIIEKKQPVAFWCNPISGHNTLYWYLQNLGQGPELLIRYENEEAVDDSQLPKDRFSAERLKGVDSTLKIQPAELGDSAVYLCASSSGQGKAFFGQGTRLTVV.

As for this clonotype: One end of the junction varies from germline; a read error may be responsible. This sequence joins TRBV7-6 and TRBJ1-5; perhaps TRBD1 as D (5 bases). The CDR3 contains 15 residues. Germline CDR1 is SGHVS and CDR2 is FNYEAQ. In DNA form, the CDR3 reads TGTGCCAGCAGCTTAGAGGGGTTTGGCAATCAGCCCCTGCATTTT. Encoded protein: CASSLEGFGNQPLHF.

This clonotype appeared many times. CDR3 region: CASSARDRGRQLQETQYF. CDR3 DNA sequence: TGCGCCAGCAGCGCCCGGGACAGGGGGCGTCAGTTGCAAGAGACCCAGTACTTC. This chain uses TRBV5-1 with TRBJ2-5; TRBD1 matches 12 bases. There are 18 residues in the CDR3. V trimming: 4 bases; J trimming: 2 bases; junction bases outside the gene matches: 12. Germline loops: CDR1 SGHRS, CDR2 YFSETQ.

In regard to this clonotype: A much bigger clone sits one base away, suggesting this may be a read error. This chain uses TRBV5-1 with TRBJ2-3, with D possibly matching TRBD2 (5 bases). The germline V and J ends were trimmed by 3 bases and 4 bases, with 9 bases remaining between them. Germline-derived CDR1 and CDR2 are SGHRS and YFSETQ. The CDR3 is made up of 13 amino acids. The CDR3 sequence is CASSSLSADTQYF. CDR3 in DNA: TGCGCCAGCAGCTCCCTTAGCGCAGATACGCAGTATTTT.